This TCR beta chain came from a study of cytomegalovirus exposure and HLA in healthy donors. General study results and limits: In an earlier analysis, productive rearrangement rates for most beta V segments clustered near 90% or 30%. Most likely, a cluster of highly shared sequence variants arose as a sequencing artifact.

PCR employed 60 Vbeta and 13 Jbeta primers. The assay was immunoSEQ multiplex PCR, and TCRdb's table has in-frame clones only and misses some. The sample consists of 150,000 to 200,000 clones, roughly four fifths of them appearing once. Trimming at V came to 0 bases and at J to 8 bases, leaving 6 bases not matched to a gene. This CDR3 contains 14 residues. Germline V lookup: CDR1 LGHNA, CDR2 YSLEER. In its sample, this clone was seen a few times. The antigen is not known. The specimen sequenced was PBMCs. The rearrangement uses TRBV4-3 and TRBJ1-2; TRBD1 matches at 7 bases. The clonotype comes from a young man in good health and CMV-seronegative. The CDR3 protein is CASSQDEGAQGYTF. CDR3 DNA: TGCGCCAGCAGCCAAGATGAGGGGGCGCAGGGCTACACCTTC.